This passage covers 31 T cell receptor beta chains from one sample sequenced in a study of T cells in Graves' hyperthyroidism and ophthalmopathy. Amplification of TCR beta CDR3 regions used RNA as the template. The HTBI primer set was used in a first-round RT-PCR of the TCR CDR3. TCRdb reanalysed the multiplex PCR reads using MiXCR and keeps one entry per CDR3 protein. The data hold a few hundred thousand distinct CDR3 sequences, with about a sixth observed a single time. The material sequenced was blood. These receptor sequences come from a woman in her late teens or twenties with Graves' hyperthyroidism.

This clonotype was seen repeatedly, ten times or more. The genes are TRBV7-3 and TRBJ1-1, with D perhaps TRBD1 (5 bases). V lost 1 base and J lost 3, with 12 bases in between. CDR1 and CDR2 from the germline V gene are SGHTA and FQGTGA. The CDR3 loop spans 15 amino acids. CDR3 sequence (DNA): TGTGCCAGCAGCTTAATGGCCGGGGGAGACACTGAAGCTTTCTTT. Translation: CASSLMAGGDTEAFF.

There are many counts of this clonotype. The CDR3 here is CSARTRSSGANVLTF. As DNA, the CDR3 is TGCAGTGCCCGCACCCGCAGCTCTGGGGCCAACGTCCTGACTTTC. The chain links TRBV20-1 to TRBJ2-6; D unclear. V dropped 6 bases and J dropped 0 bases, with 12 bases sitting between them. Germline V gene data show CDR1 as DFQATT and CDR2 as SNEGSKA (reference sequence). The CDR3 loop spans 15 amino acids.

The chain carries TRBV6-5 and TRBJ2-1; 9 bases agree with TRBD2. Germline assignment: CDR1 MNHEY and CDR2 SVGAGI. The trim removed 3 bases at V and 7 bases at J, leaving 16 bases unmatched. There are 18 residues in the CDR3. CDR3 DNA sequence: TGTGCCAGCAGTTATAGTGGGTTAGCGGGAGATGGAAGGAATGAGCAGTTCTTC. It specifies CASSYSGLAGDGRNEQFF.

The chain is built from TRBV5-1 and TRBJ1-2; TRBD1 matches 9 bases. Germline V gives CDR1 SGHRS, CDR2 YFSETQ. This CDR3 spans 15 amino acids. V shed 0 bases, J shed 12 bases, and the junction held 12 bases outside the gene matches. CDR3 loop: CASSLGSGQGESDTF. Here the CDR3 DNA reads TGCGCCAGCAGCTTGGGTTCGGGACAGGGCGAGAGCGACACCTTC.

This clonotype came up a few times. The chain combines TRBV6-1 with TRBJ2-3, with D unclear. V was clipped by 0 bases and J by 6 bases, with 7 bases between them. CDR1 and CDR2 (germline): MNHNS, SASEGT. The CDR3 totals 13 residues. CDR3 nucleotides: TGTGCCAGCAGTGAAGCCCCTCGGGATACGCAGTATTTT. Protein sequence: CASSEAPRDTQYF.

There are many counts of this clonotype. The chain links TRBV30 to TRBJ1-3; maybe TRBD1 (5 bases). The CDR3 totals 12 residues. CDR1 GTSNPN and CDR2 SVGIG come from the germline V gene (reference sequence). V was cut by 2 bases and J by 8 bases, with 10 bases left in between. In nucleotides, the CDR3 is TGTGCCTGGAGTCGAAGGGGTGACACCATATATTTT. Translation gives CAWSRRGDTIYF.

This clonotype has at least ten counts. The V gene is TRBV11-2, the J gene TRBJ2-7; a weak D match, TRBD2 (5 bases). Trimming pared 6 bases from V and 5 bases from J, leaving 14 bases between. This CDR3 comprises 13 residues. Germline CDR1 is SGHAT and CDR2 is FQNNGV. CDR3 residues: CASSLGVRDEQYF. CDR3 nucleotides: TGTGCCAGCAGTCTCGGGGTCCGGGACGAGCAGTACTTC.

The chain carries TRBV14 and TRBJ1-4; D is unclear. The CDR3 length is 13 residues. The germline V gene encodes CDR1 SGHDN and CDR2 FVKESK. V gave up 0 bases and J gave up 8 bases, with 7 bases separating them. CDR3 coding DNA: TGTGCCAGCAGCCAAGAGATGGGGGAAAAACTGTTTTTT. Translating gives CASSQEMGEKLFF.

This clonotype was seen at least ten times. V usage is TRBV20-1 and J usage is TRBJ2-7; the D gene is possibly TRBD1 (5 bases). Trimming took 1 base from V and 2 from J, leaving 15 bases between them. Germline V gene lookup returns CDR1 DFQATT and CDR2 SNEGSKA (reference sequence). The CDR3 runs 15 residues. The CDR3 nucleotides are TGCAGTGCTAGAGCGGCCCGAAAGGGGACCTACGAGCAGTACTTC. This codes for CSARAARKGTYEQYF.

Concerning this clonotype itself: Since a much larger clone is just one base distant, this may be a read error. The J gene is TRBJ1-4, the V gene TRBV13, with D hard to call. From germline, CDR1 is PRHDT and CDR2 FYEKMQ (reference sequence). This CDR3 has 16 amino acids. The CDR3 loop reads CAGSLATSGGNEKLFF. The CDR3, as DNA: TGCGCCGGCAGCTTGGCCACGAGCGGCGGTAATGAAAAACTGTTTTTT.

This clonotype has only a few counts. The rearrangement joins TRBV5-4 to TRBJ1-1; the D is unclear. Germline values: CDR1 SGHNT, CDR2 YYREEE (reference sequence). This CDR3 region has 17 residues. V shed 5 bases and J shed 3 bases, with 23 bases lying between them. The DNA of the CDR3 is TGTGCCAGCAGTTATAGCCTTCTACGGGGAGCTGACACTGAAGCTTTCTTT. Residues: CASSYSLLRGADTEAFF.

The chain has TRBV4-1 and TRBJ1-1; D is ambiguous. CDR3 length equals 15 residues. V lost 2 bases, J lost 5 bases, and 15 bases lay in between. Germline lookup yields CDR1 MGHRA and CDR2 YSYEKL. The CDR3 region is CASSQPTAMWTEAFF. DNA of the CDR3: TGCGCCAGCAGCCAACCCACAGCGATGTGGACTGAAGCTTTCTTT.

The rearrangement links TRBV11-3 to TRBJ2-7; TRBD1 agrees at 8 bases. The ends lost 5 bases at V and 4 bases at J; junction bases unmatched: 10. The CDR3 has 15 amino acids. Per the germline V gene, CDR1 is SGHNT and CDR2 is YENEEA. CDR3 sequence (DNA): TGTGCCAGCAGCCGTCGGACAGGGTCCGGGTACGAGCAGTACTTC. Residues: CASSRRTGSGYEQYF.

The chain couples TRBV18 to TRBJ2-2, with D hard to call. This CDR3 is 13 amino acids long. Trimming removed 8 bases at V and 6 bases at J, with 13 bases between. Germline V gene sequence: CDR1 KGHSH, CDR2 LQKENI. Written as DNA, the CDR3 is TGTGCCAGCAGTTTATCCCGATCCGGGGAGCTGTTTTTT. This sequence encodes CASSLSRSGELFF.

This clonotype was detected many times. V and J are TRBV3-1 and TRBJ2-1; D is ambiguous. The CDR3 contains 18 residues. Trimming cost V 3 bases and J 1 base, with 19 bases left between them. The germline V gene encodes CDR1 LGHDT and CDR2 YNNKEL (reference sequence). CDR3 region: CASSQASPAHLSYNEQFF. The CDR3 region has the DNA TGTGCCAGCAGCCAGGCGTCTCCCGCCCACCTGTCCTACAATGAGCAGTTCTTC.

This clonotype occurred many times. The chain is built from TRBV6-1 and TRBJ2-5; TRBD1 matches 10 bases. After removal of 4 bases from V and 6 bases from J, the junction contained 8 bases not matched to a gene. Germline V gene data show CDR1 as MNHNS and CDR2 as SASEGT. The CDR3 extends over 15 amino acids. The CDR3 loop reads CASSAVVTGGQTQYF. The CDR3 nucleotides are TGTGCCAGCAGTGCCGTTGTGACAGGGGGCCAGACCCAGTACTTC.

Ten or more counts support this clonotype. The J gene is TRBJ1-5, the V gene TRBV24-1, with D maybe TRBD1 (5 bases). The CDR3 is made up of 14 amino acids. V was cut by 6 bases and J by 3 bases, with 11 bases left in between. CDR1 KGHDR and CDR2 SFDVKD come from the germline V gene. The CDR3 loop reads CATSSPGSNQPQHF. CDR3 sequence (DNA): TGTGCCACCAGTTCCCCAGGGTCCAATCAGCCCCAGCATTTT.

This clonotype was detected ten times or more. The chain employs TRBV24-1 and TRBJ2-5; 10 bases are shared with TRBD1. J lost 1 base, V lost 5 bases, and 6 bases had no gene match. CDR1 and CDR2 from the germline V gene are KGHDR and SFDVKD. CDR3 size: 16 residues. The CDR3 is CATSVAGQGIQETQYF. The CDR3 region has the DNA TGTGCCACCAGTGTTGCGGGACAGGGGATCCAAGAGACCCAGTACTTC.

The gene calls are TRBV7-9 and TRBJ2-1; 14 bases are a match to TRBD2. CDR1 is SEHNR and CDR2 is FQNEAQ in the germline V gene (reference sequence). With 5 bases clipped from V and 10 bases from J, the junction kept 7 bases outside the gene matches. There are 15 residues in the CDR3. This CDR3 reads CASSPQGLAGEEQFF. CDR3 coding DNA: TGTGCCAGCAGCCCGCAGGGACTAGCGGGAGAGGAGCAGTTCTTC.

This clonotype is a singleton in its sample. This chain connects TRBV20-1 to TRBJ2-7; a possible D gene is TRBD1 (5 bases). The V end was cut by 6 bases, the J end by 7 bases, with 16 bases between. Germline-derived CDR1 and CDR2 are DFQATT and SNEGSKA (reference sequence). The CDR3 runs to 12 residues. Written as DNA, the CDR3 is TGCAGTGCAGGACACACGTCTTGGGAGCAGTACTTC. This translates into CSAGHTSWEQYF.

This clonotype was recorded at least ten times. The CDR3 nucleotides are TGTGCCAGCAGCTGGGGTGGCTCTGGGGCCAACGTCCTGACTTTC. Residues: CASSWGGSGANVLTF. The chain joins TRBV5-8 to TRBJ2-6; D remains ambiguous. Trimming left V 3 bases short and J 0 bases short, with 7 bases between. This CDR3 is built from 15 residues. Germline CDR1 is SGHTS and CDR2 is YDEGEE.

This clonotype was seen many times. The V call is TRBV29-1, the J call TRBJ1-2; D remains unclear. CDR1 is SQVTM and CDR2 is ANQGSEA in the germline V gene. This CDR3 has 14 amino acids. V was trimmed by 4 bases and J by 0 bases, leaving 12 bases between them. The CDR3 sequence is CSVVPGITNYGYTF. For the CDR3, the DNA is TGCAGCGTTGTTCCAGGCATAACTAACTATGGCTACACCTTC.

This clonotype appeared many times. The rearrangement links TRBV4-1 to TRBJ2-7, with unresolved D. Per the germline V gene, CDR1 is MGHRA and CDR2 is YSYEKL. The CDR3 has 16 residues. Trimming took 0 bases from V and 1 from J, leaving 13 bases between them. The CDR3 DNA reads as TGCGCCAGCAGCCAAGATCAGGCTGCCCTTTCCTACGAGCAGTACTTC. Amino acid sequence: CASSQDQAALSYEQYF.

This clonotype was observed a handful of times. The V gene is TRBV9, the J gene TRBJ2-5, with D tentatively TRBD2 (6 bases). With 3 bases removed from V and 5 bases from J, the gap between germline ends came to 17 bases. CDR1 and CDR2 from the germline V gene are SGDLS and YYNGEE. This CDR3 is 15 amino acids long. CDR3 in amino acids: CASSALIGSQETQYF. Written as DNA, the CDR3 is TGTGCCAGCAGCGCCCTTATCGGGAGTCAGGAGACCCAGTACTTC. Based on the CDR3 plus reference TRBV9 and TRBJ2-5, the full variable domain is DSGVTQTPKHLITATGQRVTLRCSPRSGDLSVYWYQQSLDQGLQFLIQYYNGEERAKGNILERFSAQQFPDLHSELNLSSLELGDSALYFCASSALIGSQETQYFGPGTRLLVL.

This clonotype has at least ten counts. The gene calls are TRBV13 and TRBJ2-4, with D tentatively TRBD1 or TRBD2 (5 bases each). Germline CDR1 is PRHDT and CDR2 is FYEKMQ (reference sequence). The CDR3 totals 14 residues. V dropped 8 bases and J dropped 5 bases, with 16 bases sitting between them. CDR3 loop: CASGYGGNQNIQYF. CDR3 DNA: TGTGCCAGCGGCTATGGGGGTAACCAAAACATTCAGTACTTC.

In this sample, this clonotype turned up many times. The V and J genes are TRBV12-3 or TRBV12-4 and TRBJ2-3, with TRBD2 as a possible D gene (5 bases). Trimming took 6 bases from V and 2 from J, leaving 12 bases between them. The CDR3 runs to 14 residues. The DNA of the CDR3 is TGTGCCAGCAGCCCCCGGGGAGCCACAGATACGCAGTATTTT. This sequence encodes CASSPRGATDTQYF.

The CDR3 coding sequence is TGTGCCAGCAGCCAAGTTGGGGCGCGGGGAACTGAAGCTTTCTTT. Translated, it gives CASSQVGARGTEAFF. The chain joins TRBV3-1 to TRBJ1-1, with TRBD1 as a possible D gene (5 bases). The CDR3 contains 15 residues. Germline CDR1 and CDR2: LGHDT and YNNKEL (reference sequence). Trimming shortened V by 1 base and J by 5 bases, and 14 bases separated the two germline ends.

This clonotype was counted only a few times. This sequence joins TRBV19 and TRBJ2-1; 12 nucleotides match TRBD2. This CDR3 is built from 15 residues. The germline gives CDR1 LNHDA, CDR2 SQIVND (reference sequence). After removal of 5 bases from V and 7 bases from J, the junction contained 6 bases not matched to a gene. This CDR3 reads CASSQTSGSQNEQFF. The CDR3 coding sequence is TGTGCCAGTAGTCAGACTAGCGGGAGCCAAAATGAGCAGTTCTTC.

This clonotype showed up just a few times. The chain links TRBV2 to TRBJ2-1, with 8 positions matching TRBD2. CDR3 size: 16 residues. Germline CDR1 and CDR2: SNHLY and FYNNEI. Trimming at V came to 6 bases and at J to 5 bases, leaving 12 bases not matched to a gene. CDR3 nucleotides: TGTGCCAGCAGCTTGGAGGCTAGCGGGTCACACAATGAGCAGTTCTTC. This codes for CASSLEASGSHNEQFF.

This clonotype occurred a few times. The chain employs TRBV5-6 and TRBJ2-5; D unresolved. Trimming removed 2 bases at V and 5 bases at J, with 10 bases between. Germline CDR1 and CDR2: SGHDT and YYEEEE. This CDR3 is built from 13 residues. The CDR3 protein is CASSFFQLETQYF. The CDR3 DNA sequence: TGTGCCAGCAGCTTTTTTCAATTGGAGACCCAGTACTTC.

This clonotype was counted ten times or more. The CDR3 region has the DNA TGCAGTGCTAGAGTACAGGGGATTAATGAAAAACTGTTTTTT. Translating it yields CSARVQGINEKLFF. The V call is TRBV20-1, the J call TRBJ1-4, with TRBD1 matching 7 bases. The CDR3 totals 14 residues. Germline trimming cut 1 base from V and 4 bases from J; bases unmatched to any gene: 3. Looked up from germline, CDR1 is DFQATT and CDR2 is SNEGSKA (reference sequence).